Each of the 12 T cell receptor beta chains below was sequenced from the same sample in a study of cytomegalovirus exposure and HLA in healthy donors. PCR employed 60 Vbeta and 13 Jbeta primers. Clones were read by immunoSEQ multiplex PCR, and TCRdb kept only the in-frame ones, dropping some. Found here are 170,000 or so clones, under 85% of them singletons; the top ten hold 1.5% to 2%. What was sequenced was PBMCs. The receptor set was obtained from a man aged 45-65 years in good health and CMV-seronegative.

This chain connects TRBV19 to TRBJ1-5; D may be TRBD1 (6 bases). CDR3 length: 12 residues. Per the germline V gene, CDR1 is LNHDA and CDR2 is SQIVND (reference sequence). V was clipped by 9 bases and J by 5 bases, with 11 bases between them. As DNA, the CDR3 is TGTGCCAGCAAAGCAGGGGATCAGCCCCAGCATTTT. Protein: CASKAGDQPQHF.

The sample holds a few counts of this clone. The chain carries TRBV6-1 and TRBJ2-7, with 9 bases aligning to TRBD1. Per germline, CDR1 MNHNS and CDR2 SASEGT. The CDR3 has 14 residues. V trimming: 10 bases; J trimming: 3 bases; junction bases outside the gene matches: 10. CDR3 protein: CATQGDRAIYEQYF. The CDR3 DNA is TGTGCCACCCAGGGGGACAGGGCCATCTACGAGCAGTACTTC.

This rearrangement joins TRBV2 to TRBJ2-4; 11 bases line up with TRBD1. Germline-derived CDR1 and CDR2 are SNHLY and FYNNEI. The J segment lost 2 bases and the V segment lost 4 bases, leaving 7 bases of the junction unmatched. The CDR3 has 17 amino acids. The CDR3 protein is CASSAGTGGGTKNIQYF. The DNA for the CDR3 is TGTGCCAGCAGTGCCGGGACAGGGGGTGGGACCAAAAACATTCAGTACTTC.

The genes are TRBV21-1 and TRBJ2-7; the table's D gene call, TRBD1, was not cross checked with the DNA. TRBV21-1 is listed as a pseudogene. The CDR3 totals 14 residues. The CDR3 here is CASSRWGPSYEQYF. The CDR3 region has the DNA TGTGCCAGCTCTCGGTGGGGGCCCTCCTACGAGCAGTACTTC.

V usage is TRBV4-3 and J usage is TRBJ2-3; possible D gene TRBD2, 6 bases. Looked up from germline, CDR1 is LGHNA and CDR2 is YSLEER. The CDR3 is 16 residues long. V shed 4 bases and J shed 2 bases, with 16 bases lying between them. CDR3 sequence (DNA): TGCGCCAGCAGCCCCTTCGGAGCGGGCAACACAGATACGCAGTATTTT. Translating it yields CASSPFGAGNTDTQYF.

This clone is a singleton in its sample. The chain has TRBV7-2 and TRBJ2-5; the D gene is possibly TRBD2 (6 bases). From germline, CDR1 is SGHTA and CDR2 FQGNSA. Trimming took off 0 bases at V and 4 bases at J, with 15 bases between the two ends. The CDR3 has 16 residues. The CDR3 nucleotides read TGTGCCAGCAGCTTAGCCCTGACTAGGGTGGGAGAGACCCAGTACTTC. Amino acid sequence: CASSLALTRVGETQYF.

This rearrangement joins TRBV5-1 to TRBJ1-2; D gene unclear. The CDR3 contains 13 residues. From germline, CDR1 is SGHRS and CDR2 YFSETQ. V shed 2 bases and J shed 7 bases, with 12 bases lying between them. For the CDR3, the DNA is TGCGCCAGCAGCTTAGTTCCAGCGGGTGGCTACACCTTC. Translation gives CASSLVPAGGYTF.

CDR3 region: CASSLGAGGNTEAFF. CDR3 DNA sequence: TGCGCCAGCAGCTTGGGGGCAGGGGGGAACACTGAAGCTTTCTTT. The genes are TRBV5-1 and TRBJ1-1; 7 nucleotides agree with TRBD1. The germline V gene has CDR1 SGHRS and CDR2 YFSETQ. CDR3 size: 15 residues. Unmatched junction bases numbered 3, after V lost 0 bases and J lost 1 base.

The V and J genes are TRBV9 and TRBJ2-7; TRBD2 matches at 8 bases. CDR1 is SGDLS and CDR2 is YYNGEE in the germline V gene. CDR3 size: 15 residues. V lost 0 bases to trimming and J lost 5 bases; unmatched junction nucleotides: 7. Here the CDR3 reads CASSVVGGAMDEQYF. In DNA form, the CDR3 reads TGTGCCAGCAGCGTAGTCGGGGGGGCTATGGACGAGCAGTACTTC.

The rearrangement joins TRBV7-2 to TRBJ1-2; D unresolved. The germline V gene encodes CDR1 SGHTA and CDR2 FQGNSA. V was cut by 1 base and J by 0 bases, with 3 bases left in between. The CDR3 spans 13 residues. CDR3 region: CASSLDTNYGYTF. For the CDR3, the DNA is TGTGCCAGCAGCTTAGACACTAACTATGGCTACACCTTC.

The CDR3: CASSSQRFLTF. The CDR3 DNA follows: TGTGCCAGCAGCTCTCAGAGGTTCCTCACCTTC. The chain employs TRBV7-9 and TRBJ1-2; D unclear. Trimming took 4 bases from V and 13 from J, leaving 13 bases between them. CDR1 and CDR2 from the germline V gene are SEHNR and FQNEAQ (reference sequence). There are 11 residues in the CDR3.

The J gene is TRBJ2-7, the V gene TRBV7-2, with D tentatively TRBD2 (5 bases). Per the germline V gene, CDR1 is SGHTA and CDR2 is FQGNSA. V was trimmed by 0 bases and J by 4 bases, leaving 7 bases between them. The CDR3 contains 13 residues. The CDR3 reads CASSLAGGYEQYF. DNA of the CDR3: TGTGCCAGCAGCTTAGCCGGCGGGTACGAGCAGTACTTC.